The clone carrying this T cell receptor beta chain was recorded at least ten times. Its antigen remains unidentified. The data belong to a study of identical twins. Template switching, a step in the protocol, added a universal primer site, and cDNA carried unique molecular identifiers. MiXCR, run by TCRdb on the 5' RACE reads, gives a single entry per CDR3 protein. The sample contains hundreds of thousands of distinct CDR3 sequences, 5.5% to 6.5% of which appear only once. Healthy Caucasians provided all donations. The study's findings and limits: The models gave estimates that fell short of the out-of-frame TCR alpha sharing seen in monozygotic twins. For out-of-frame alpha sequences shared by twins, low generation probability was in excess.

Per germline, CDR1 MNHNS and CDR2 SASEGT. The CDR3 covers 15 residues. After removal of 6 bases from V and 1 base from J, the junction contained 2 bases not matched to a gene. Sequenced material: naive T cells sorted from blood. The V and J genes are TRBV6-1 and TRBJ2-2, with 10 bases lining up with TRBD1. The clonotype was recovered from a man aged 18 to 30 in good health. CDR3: CASSRTGGNTGELFF. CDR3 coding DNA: TGTGCCAGCAGCCGGACAGGGGGGAACACCGGGGAGCTGTTTTTT.